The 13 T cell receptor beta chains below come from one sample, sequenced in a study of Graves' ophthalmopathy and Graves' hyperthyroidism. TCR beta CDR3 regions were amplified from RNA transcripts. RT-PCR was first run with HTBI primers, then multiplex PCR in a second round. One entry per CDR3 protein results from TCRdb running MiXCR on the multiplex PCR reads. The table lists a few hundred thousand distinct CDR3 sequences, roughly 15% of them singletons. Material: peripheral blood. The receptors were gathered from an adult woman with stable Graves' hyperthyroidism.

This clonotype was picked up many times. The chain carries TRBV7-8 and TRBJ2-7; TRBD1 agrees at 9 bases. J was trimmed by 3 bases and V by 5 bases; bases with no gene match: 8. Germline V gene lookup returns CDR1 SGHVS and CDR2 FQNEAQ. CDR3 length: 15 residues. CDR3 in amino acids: CASSPTGGLLYEQYF. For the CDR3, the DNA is TGTGCCAGCAGCCCCACAGGGGGCCTCCTCTACGAGCAGTACTTC. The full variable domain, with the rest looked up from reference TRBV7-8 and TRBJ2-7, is GAGVSQSPRYKVAKRGQDVALRCDPISGHVSLFWYQQALGQGPEFLTYFQNEAQLDKSGLPSDRFFAERPEGSVSTLKIQRTQQEDSAVYLCASSPTGGLLYEQYFGPGTRLTVT.

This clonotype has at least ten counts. The CDR3 nucleotides are TGTGCCACCAGTGATCCAGGGAGGCCTGGGGCCAACGTCCTGACTTTC. It specifies CATSDPGRPGANVLTF. The chain carries TRBV24-1 and TRBJ2-6, with D possibly matching TRBD2 (6 bases). Trimming pared 3 bases from V and 2 bases from J, leaving 10 bases between. The CDR3 covers 16 residues. Germline-derived CDR1 and CDR2 are KGHDR and SFDVKD.

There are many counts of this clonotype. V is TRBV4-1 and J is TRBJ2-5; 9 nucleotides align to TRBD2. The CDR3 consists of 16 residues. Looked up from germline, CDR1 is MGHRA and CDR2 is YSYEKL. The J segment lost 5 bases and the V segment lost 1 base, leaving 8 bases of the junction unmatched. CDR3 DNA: TGCGCCAGCAGCCAAGCTTGGCGGGAGGGCCGGGAGACCCAGTACTTC. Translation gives CASSQAWREGRETQYF.

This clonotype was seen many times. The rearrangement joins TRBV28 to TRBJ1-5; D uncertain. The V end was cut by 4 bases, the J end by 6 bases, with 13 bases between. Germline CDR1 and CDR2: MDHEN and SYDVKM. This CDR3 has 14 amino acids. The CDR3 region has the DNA TGTGCCAGCAGTTCGCAGTATCGGCCTCAGCCCCAGCATTTT. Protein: CASSSQYRPQPQHF.

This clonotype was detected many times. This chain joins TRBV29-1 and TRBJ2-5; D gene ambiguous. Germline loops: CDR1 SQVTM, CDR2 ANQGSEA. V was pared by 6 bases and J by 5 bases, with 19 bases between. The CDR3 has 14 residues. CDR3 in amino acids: CSVDLGRLVETQYF. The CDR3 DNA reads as TGCAGCGTCGATCTCGGTCGGCTGGTGGAGACCCAGTACTTC.

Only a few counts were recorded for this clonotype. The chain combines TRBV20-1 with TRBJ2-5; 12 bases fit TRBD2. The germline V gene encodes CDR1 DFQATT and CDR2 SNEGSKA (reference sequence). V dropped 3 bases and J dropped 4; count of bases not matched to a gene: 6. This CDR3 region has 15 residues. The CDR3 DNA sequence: TGCAGTGCTAGGCAATCTAGCGGGAGGGTAGAGACCCAGTACTTC. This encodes CSARQSSGRVETQYF.

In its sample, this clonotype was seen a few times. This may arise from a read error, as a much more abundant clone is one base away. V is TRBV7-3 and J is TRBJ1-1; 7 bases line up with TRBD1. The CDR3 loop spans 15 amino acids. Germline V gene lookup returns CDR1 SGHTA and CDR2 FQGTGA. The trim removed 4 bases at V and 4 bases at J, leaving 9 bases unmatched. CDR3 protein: CASSSGQARGTEAFF. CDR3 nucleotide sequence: TGTGCCAGCAGCTCAGGACAGGCCCGGGGCACTGAAGCTTTCTTT. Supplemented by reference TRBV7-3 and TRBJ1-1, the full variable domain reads GAGVSQTPSNKVTEKGKYVELRCDPISGHTALYWYRQSLGQGPEFLIYFQGTGAADDSGLPNDRFFAVRPEGSVSTLKIQRTERGDSAVYLCASSSGQARGTEAFFGQGTRLTVV.

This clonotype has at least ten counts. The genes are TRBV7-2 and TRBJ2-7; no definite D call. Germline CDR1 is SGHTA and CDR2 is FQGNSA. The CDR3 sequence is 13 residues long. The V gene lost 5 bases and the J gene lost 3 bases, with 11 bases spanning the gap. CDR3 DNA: TGTGCCAGCAGCCACGAGCTGCGCTACGAGCAGTACTTC. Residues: CASSHELRYEQYF.

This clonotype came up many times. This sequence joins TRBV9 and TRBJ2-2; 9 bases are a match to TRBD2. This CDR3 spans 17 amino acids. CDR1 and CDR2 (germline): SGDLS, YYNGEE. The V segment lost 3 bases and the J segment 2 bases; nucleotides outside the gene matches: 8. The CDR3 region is CASSAQAGGPNTGELFF. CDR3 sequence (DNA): TGTGCCAGCAGCGCCCAGGCGGGAGGGCCAAACACCGGGGAGCTGTTTTTT.

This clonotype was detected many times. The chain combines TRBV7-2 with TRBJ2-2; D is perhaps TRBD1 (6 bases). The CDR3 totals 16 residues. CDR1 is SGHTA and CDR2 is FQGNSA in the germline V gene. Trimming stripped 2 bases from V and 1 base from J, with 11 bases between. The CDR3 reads CASSLSATGNTGELFF. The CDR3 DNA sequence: TGTGCCAGCAGCTTAAGCGCGACAGGGAACACCGGGGAGCTGTTTTTT.

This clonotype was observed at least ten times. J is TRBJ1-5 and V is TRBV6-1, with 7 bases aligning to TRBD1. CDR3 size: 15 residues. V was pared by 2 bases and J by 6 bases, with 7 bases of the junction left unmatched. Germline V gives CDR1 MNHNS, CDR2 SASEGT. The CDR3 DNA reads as TGTGCCAGCAGTGAAAGCCAGGGGGTCACTCAGCCCCAGCATTTT. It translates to CASSESQGVTQPQHF.

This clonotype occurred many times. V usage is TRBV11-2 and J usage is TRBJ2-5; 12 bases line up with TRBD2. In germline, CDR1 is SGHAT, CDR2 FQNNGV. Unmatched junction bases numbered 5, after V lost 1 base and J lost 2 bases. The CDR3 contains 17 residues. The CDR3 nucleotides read TGTGCCAGCAGCTTAGGTTGGCTAGCGGGAGGGCAAGAGACCCAGTACTTC. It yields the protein CASSLGWLAGGQETQYF.

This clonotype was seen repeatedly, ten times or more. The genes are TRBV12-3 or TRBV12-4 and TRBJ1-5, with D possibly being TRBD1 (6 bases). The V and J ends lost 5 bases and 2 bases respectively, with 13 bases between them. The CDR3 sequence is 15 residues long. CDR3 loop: CASSRTQGGNQPQHF. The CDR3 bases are TGTGCCAGCAGTCGAACACAGGGAGGCAATCAGCCCCAGCATTTT.